Presented here are 26 T cell receptor beta chains from one specimen sequenced in a study of a mutant IDH1 vaccine in newly diagnosed glioma. These receptors lack a known antigen. Time point of the sample: week 11, during vaccination. In every dose of vaccine, 300 ug of mutant IDH1 20-mer peptide was given alongside topical imiquimod. Some clones are missing from TCRdb's copy, which holds only in-frame ones; the method was immunoSEQ multiplex PCR. The data show about 130,000 clones, about four fifths seen once. This specimen consisted of PBMCs, obtained from a glioma patient whose treatment included an IDH1 peptide vaccine. Receptor source: a man aged 40-55 years with glioma.

This sequence joins TRBV6-1 and TRBJ1-5, with 8 nucleotides matching TRBD1. This CDR3 spans 15 amino acids. V lost 6 bases and J lost 0; bases outside the gene matches: 4. CDR1 is MNHNS and CDR2 is SASEGT in the germline V gene. For the CDR3, the DNA is TGTGCCAGCAGCAATCAGGGGGCTAGCAATCAGCCCCAGCATTTT. Translation gives CASSNQGASNQPQHF.

The chain recombines TRBV19 with TRBJ2-5; 7 nucleotides match TRBD1. Per germline, CDR1 LNHDA and CDR2 SQIVND (reference sequence). The ends lost 6 bases at V and 4 bases at J; junction bases unmatched: 8. The CDR3 runs to 14 residues. The CDR3 bases are TGTGCCAGTAGGACTTATTCAGGGGGAGAGACCCAGTACTTC. Translating it yields CASRTYSGGETQYF.

V usage is TRBV19 and J usage is TRBJ2-1, with 11 bases identical to TRBD2. The germline V gene encodes CDR1 LNHDA and CDR2 SQIVND (reference sequence). The junction had 10 bases not matched to a gene; V was cut back by 7 bases and J by 8 bases. The CDR3 length is 15 residues. The CDR3 sequence is CASTKISGRAYEQFF. The CDR3, as DNA: TGTGCCAGTACTAAGATTAGCGGGAGGGCCTATGAGCAGTTCTTC. The full variable domain, rest sourced from reference TRBV19 and TRBJ2-1, is DGGITQSPKYLFRKEGQNVTLSCEQNLNHDAMYWYRQDPGQGLRLIYYSQIVNDFQKGDIAEGYSVSREKKESFPLTVTSAQKNPTAFYLCASTKISGRAYEQFFGPGTRLTVL.

The chain is built from TRBV7-2 and TRBJ2-5; 13 bases match TRBD2. The CDR3 contains 16 residues. Germline CDR1 and CDR2: SGHTA and FQGNSA. Trimming removed 4 bases from V and 0 bases from J; junction bases left unmatched: 2. CDR3 in DNA: TGTGCCAGCAGCTGGACTAGCGGGGGATACCAAGAGACCCAGTACTTC. This encodes CASSWTSGGYQETQYF.

V and J are TRBV15 and TRBJ2-3; D could derive from TRBD1 or TRBD2 (6 bases each). Between the trimmed V and J ends, which lost 6 bases and 1 base, there was a span of 8 bases. This CDR3 has 13 amino acids. The germline V gene has CDR1 LNHNV and CDR2 YYDKDF (reference sequence). DNA for the CDR3: TGTGCCACCAGTAGGGGGGGCACAGATACGCAGTATTTT. This gives the protein CATSRGGTDTQYF.

The chain links TRBV30 to TRBJ2-1, with TRBD2 as a possible D gene (5 bases). CDR1 is GTSNPN and CDR2 is SVGIG in the germline V gene (reference sequence). Between the trimmed V and J ends, which lost 5 bases and 9 bases, there was a span of 17 bases. CDR3 length: 13 amino acids. CDR3 loop: CAWGGSPLSEQFF. The DNA for the CDR3 is TGTGCCTGGGGAGGTAGCCCTCTTTCTGAGCAGTTCTTC.

The chain links TRBV5-8 to TRBJ1-5; D is possibly TRBD1 (6 bases). Trimming stripped 4 bases from V and 9 bases from J, with 11 bases between. The germline V gene encodes CDR1 SGHTS and CDR2 YDEGEE. The CDR3 contains 12 residues. The CDR3 loop reads CASSTTGRPQHF. Written as DNA, the CDR3 is TGTGCCAGCAGCACGACAGGAAGGCCCCAGCATTTT.

V is TRBV7-2 and J is TRBJ2-7; tentatively, D is TRBD2 (8 bases). Trimming removed 1 base from V and 3 bases from J, with 19 bases in between. Germline loops: CDR1 SGHTA, CDR2 FQGNSA. The CDR3 contains 17 residues. The CDR3 sequence: CASSLVSGLAGGYEQYF. The DNA of the CDR3 is TGTGCCAGCAGCTTAGTTTCCGGACTAGCAGGGGGCTACGAGCAGTACTTC.

This chain connects TRBV13 to TRBJ2-2; D is perhaps TRBD1 (5 bases). Germline assignment: CDR1 PRHDT and CDR2 FYEKMQ (reference sequence). V dropped 5 bases and J dropped 6 bases, with 13 bases sitting between them. The CDR3 has 14 amino acids. This CDR3 is CASSVRTRAGELFF. CDR3 coding DNA: TGTGCCAGCAGCGTCCGAACCAGGGCCGGGGAGCTGTTTTTT.

This clone was seen only a few times. The chain employs TRBV5-1 and TRBJ2-5; D could derive from TRBD1 or TRBD2 (6 bases each). CDR1 SGHRS and CDR2 YFSETQ come from the germline V gene. There are 13 residues in the CDR3. The ends were cut back, 4 bases at V and 4 bases at J, with 11 bases in the middle. The CDR3 protein is CASSPGGGETQYF. CDR3 nucleotides: TGCGCCAGCAGCCCCGGGGGCGGAGAGACCCAGTACTTC.

V is TRBV21-1 and J is TRBJ1-5. TRBV21-1 is noted as a pseudogene. This CDR3 has 17 amino acids. CDR3 sequence reads: CASSKESAGAGNQPQHF. The CDR3 bases are TGTGCCAGCAGCAAAGAGTCGGCAGGAGCAGGCAATCAGCCCCAGCATTTT.

The chain combines TRBV4-2 with TRBJ2-1; 7 bases agree with TRBD2. This CDR3 region has 19 residues. Trimming removed 5 bases from V and 0 bases from J; junction bases left unmatched: 16. Germline values: CDR1 LGHNA, CDR2 YNFKEQ. In DNA form, the CDR3 reads TGTGCCAGCAGCACGAGGGCGAGCGGGGCCGTAAGCTCCTACAATGAGCAGTTCTTC. This gives the protein CASSTRASGAVSSYNEQFF.

This clone was observed a handful of times. V and J are TRBV7-2 and TRBJ1-4, with 9 bases fitting TRBD1. CDR1 and CDR2 (germline): SGHTA, FQGNSA. The CDR3 sequence is 14 residues long. J lost 8 bases, V lost 2 bases, and 3 bases had no gene match. CDR3: CASSLNRGREKLFF. CDR3 nucleotides: TGTGCCAGCAGCTTAAACAGGGGGCGCGAAAAACTGTTTTTT.

The gene calls are TRBV6-5 and TRBJ2-7; 7 bases match TRBD1. Germline CDR1 reads MNHEY; CDR2 reads SVGAGI. CDR3 length: 15 amino acids. The ends lost 1 base at V and 0 bases at J; junction bases unmatched: 3. CDR3 coding DNA: TGTGCCAGCAGTTACTGGGACAGCTACTCCTACGAGCAGTACTTC. Residues: CASSYWDSYSYEQYF.

V usage is TRBV30 and J usage is TRBJ2-7, with TRBD1 matching over 7 bases. V gave up 6 bases and J gave up 2 bases; unmatched junction bases: 13. Germline V gene lookup returns CDR1 GTSNPN and CDR2 SVGIG (reference sequence). The CDR3 length is 15 residues. The CDR3 DNA follows: TGTGCCTGCTACTATACGGACAGGACCCCCTACGAGCAGTACTTC. Encoded protein: CACYYTDRTPYEQYF.

The chain recombines TRBV27 with TRBJ2-7; tentative D call: TRBD2 (6 bases). Trimming took off 1 base at V and 3 bases at J, with 13 bases between the two ends. Germline lookup yields CDR1 MNHEY and CDR2 SMNVEV (reference sequence). The CDR3 extends over 15 amino acids. The CDR3 protein is CASSLYGEEDYEQYF. The DNA of the CDR3 is TGTGCCAGCAGTTTATATGGGGAGGAGGACTACGAGCAGTACTTC.

The chain combines TRBV4-1 with TRBJ2-3; 7 nucleotides match TRBD2. This CDR3 is built from 16 residues. The J segment lost 0 bases and the V segment lost 3 bases, leaving 6 bases of the junction unmatched. The V gene's germline CDR1 is MGHRA and CDR2 YSYEKL. CDR3 protein: CASSHRSGASTDTQYF. The DNA of the CDR3 is TGCGCCAGCAGCCATAGAAGCGGGGCTAGCACAGATACGCAGTATTTT.

This chain uses TRBV4-2 with TRBJ2-1; TRBD1 aligns across 8 bases. With 5 bases clipped from V and 6 bases from J, the junction kept 12 bases outside the gene matches. The CDR3 runs to 16 residues. Germline V gives CDR1 LGHNA, CDR2 YNFKEQ. The DNA for the CDR3 is TGTGCCAGCAGCTCGAAAGGGGGGACAGGCGGCAATGAGCAGTTCTTC. The encoded protein is CASSSKGGTGGNEQFF.

This clone was found once. The chain joins TRBV4-3 to TRBJ2-7; D might be TRBD1 (5 bases). The V end was cut by 1 base, the J end by 6 bases, with 13 bases between. The CDR3 is made up of 14 amino acids. The germline V gene has CDR1 LGHNA and CDR2 YSLEER. Here the CDR3 reads CASSQARVSGEQYF. The CDR3 DNA sequence: TGCGCCAGCAGCCAAGCCAGGGTGTCGGGCGAGCAGTACTTC.

This clone was observed once. V and J are TRBV10-3 and TRBJ2-7, with TRBD2 identical over 11 bases. From germline, CDR1 is ENHRY and CDR2 SYGVKD. V lost 4 bases, J lost 4 bases, and 6 bases stayed unmatched. This CDR3 contains 15 residues. The CDR3 spells CAISAGSGGVYEQYF. The CDR3 DNA is TGTGCCATCAGTGCGGGTAGCGGGGGGGTGTACGAGCAGTACTTC.

This sequence joins TRBV2 and TRBJ1-5; the match to TRBD1 covers 12 bases. The J segment lost 7 bases and the V segment lost 7 bases, leaving 8 bases of the junction unmatched. Looked up from germline, CDR1 is SNHLY and CDR2 is FYNNEI. The CDR3 totals 15 residues. CDR3: CASIPGQGAQQPQHF. CDR3 DNA: TGTGCCAGCATTCCGGGACAGGGGGCTCAGCAGCCCCAGCATTTT. Combining the CDR3 with reference TRBV2 and TRBJ1-5 gives the whole variable domain EPEVTQTPSHQVTQMGQEVILRCVPISNHLYFYWYRQILGQKVEFLVSFYNNEISEKSEIFDDQFSVERPDGSNFTLKIRSTKLEDSAMYFCASIPGQGAQQPQHFGDGTRLSIL.

This chain links TRBV10-3 with TRBJ1-5; 10 bases match TRBD1. V trimming: 8 bases; J trimming: 5 bases; junction bases outside the gene matches: 0. Germline-derived CDR1 and CDR2 are ENHRY and SYGVKD. This CDR3 has 12 amino acids. The CDR3 region has the DNA TGTGCCATCGGGACAGGGGATCAGCCCCAGCATTTT. It encodes CAIGTGDQPQHF.

The V and J genes are TRBV7-2 and TRBJ2-7; unclear D gene. V gave up 8 bases and J gave up 4 bases, with 12 bases separating them. This CDR3 region has 12 residues. Per germline, CDR1 SGHTA and CDR2 FQGNSA. The CDR3 DNA reads TGTGCCAGCGCCGCTCAACAGTACGAGCAGTACTTC. Translated: CASAAQQYEQYF.

The chain recombines TRBV7-9 with TRBJ2-5; D remains ambiguous. CDR1 and CDR2 from the germline V gene are SEHNR and FQNEAQ (reference sequence). The CDR3 is 14 amino acids. Trimming shortened V by 0 bases and J by 4 bases, and 9 bases separated the two germline ends. CDR3 in DNA: TGTGCCAGCAGCTTAGCCGCGACTGTAGAGACCCAGTACTTC. Residues: CASSLAATVETQYF.

The chain recombines TRBV7-9 with TRBJ2-2, with D hard to call. V gave up 8 bases and J gave up 4 bases, with 11 bases separating them. The CDR3 consists of 13 residues. Germline V gives CDR1 SEHNR, CDR2 FQNEAQ (reference sequence). DNA of the CDR3: TGTGCCAGCGTGGCAGCTAGCACCGGGGAGCTGTTTTTT. Translated, it gives CASVAASTGELFF.

This clone was observed a handful of times. V gene TRBV2 combines with J gene TRBJ2-6; D not resolved. CDR1 and CDR2 (germline): SNHLY, FYNNEI. V gave up 4 bases and J gave up 0 bases, with 7 bases separating them. The CDR3 has 15 amino acids. Here the CDR3 DNA reads TGTGCCAGCAGTGGTTCTGTCTCTGGGGCCAACGTCCTGACTTTC. It codes for CASSGSVSGANVLTF. The variable domain in full, with the rest retrieved from reference TRBV2 and TRBJ2-6, is EPEVTQTPSHQVTQMGQEVILRCVPISNHLYFYWYRQILGQKVEFLVSFYNNEISEKSEIFDDQFSVERPDGSNFTLKIRSTKLEDSAMYFCASSGSVSGANVLTFGAGSRLTVL.